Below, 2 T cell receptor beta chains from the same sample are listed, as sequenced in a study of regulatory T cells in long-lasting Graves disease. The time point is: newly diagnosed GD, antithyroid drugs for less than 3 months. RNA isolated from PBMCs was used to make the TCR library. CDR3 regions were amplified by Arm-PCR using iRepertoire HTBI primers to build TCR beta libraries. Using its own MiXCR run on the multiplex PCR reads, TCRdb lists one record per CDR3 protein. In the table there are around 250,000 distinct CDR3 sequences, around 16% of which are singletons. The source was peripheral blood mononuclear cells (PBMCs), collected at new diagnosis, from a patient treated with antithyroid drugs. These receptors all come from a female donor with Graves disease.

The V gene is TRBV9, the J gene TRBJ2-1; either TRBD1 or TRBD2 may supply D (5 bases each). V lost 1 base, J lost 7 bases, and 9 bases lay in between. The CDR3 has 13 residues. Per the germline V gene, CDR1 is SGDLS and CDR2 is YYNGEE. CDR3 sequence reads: CASSVTGGNEQFF. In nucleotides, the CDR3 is TGTGCCAGCAGCGTAACAGGAGGAAATGAGCAGTTCTTC.

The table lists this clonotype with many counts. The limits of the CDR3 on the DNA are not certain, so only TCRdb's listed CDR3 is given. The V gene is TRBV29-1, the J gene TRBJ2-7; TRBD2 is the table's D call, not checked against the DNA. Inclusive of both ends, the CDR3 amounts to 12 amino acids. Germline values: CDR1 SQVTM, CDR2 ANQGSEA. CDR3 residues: CSVGDGSASLYF.